Below, 21 T cell receptor beta chains from the same sample are listed, as sequenced in a study of T cell responses to AZD1222 COVID-19 vaccine. The assay was immunoSEQ multiplex PCR, and TCRdb's table has in-frame clones only and misses some. The sample yields some 110,000 clones, roughly 86% seen once. The starting material was peripheral blood, obtained 28 days after the second AZD1222 dose. These TCRs come from an adult who received the AZD1222 COVID-19 vaccine.

The gene calls are TRBV4-1 and TRBJ1-2, with 8 bases aligning to TRBD1. This CDR3 comprises 15 residues. Germline V gives CDR1 MGHRA, CDR2 YSYEKL. V was clipped by 4 bases and J by 3 bases; unmatched bases: 7. The CDR3 nucleotides are TGCGCCAGCAGCCTTACTCAGGGACAGGACTATGGCTACACCTTC. It specifies CASSLTQGQDYGYTF.

The V and J genes are TRBV24-1 and TRBJ2-7, with 15 bases that match TRBD2. J was trimmed by 5 bases and V by 6 bases; bases with no gene match: 4. The CDR3 is 15 residues long. CDR1 KGHDR and CDR2 SFDVKD come from the germline V gene. The CDR3 is CATSPWTSGRDEQYF. The CDR3 DNA follows: TGTGCCACCAGTCCCTGGACTAGCGGGAGGGACGAGCAGTACTTC.

The chain is built from TRBV7-9 and TRBJ1-4, with 8 bases identical to TRBD1. The V segment lost 4 bases and the J segment 10 bases; nucleotides outside the gene matches: 8. The CDR3 contains 14 residues. Germline V gene data show CDR1 as SEHNR and CDR2 as FQNEAQ (reference sequence). Written as DNA, the CDR3 is TGTGCCAGCAGCTCCCAGGGGGCGCGGGGAAAACTGTTTTTT. Protein: CASSSQGARGKLFF.

This rearrangement joins TRBV10-3 to TRBJ1-2, with 7 bases matching TRBD1. Unmatched junction bases numbered 8, after V lost 7 bases and J lost 6 bases. This CDR3 has 13 residues. Germline lookup yields CDR1 ENHRY and CDR2 SYGVKD. The CDR3 reads CAIKSTGTDGYTF. In nucleotides, the CDR3 is TGTGCCATCAAGTCGACAGGGACGGATGGCTACACCTTC.

The V gene is TRBV10-3, the J gene TRBJ1-1; 9 bases align to TRBD1. Germline trimming cut 10 bases from V and 3 bases from J; bases unmatched to any gene: 6. This CDR3 has 13 residues. Per the germline V gene, CDR1 is ENHRY and CDR2 is SYGVKD. CDR3: CATSTGGDTEAFF. In nucleotides, the CDR3 is TGTGCCACGTCGACAGGGGGGGACACTGAAGCTTTCTTT.

The chain employs TRBV2 and TRBJ2-7; 11 positions agree with TRBD2. The germline gives CDR1 SNHLY, CDR2 FYNNEI. This CDR3 comprises 18 residues. V lost 7 bases to trimming and J lost 2 bases; unmatched junction nucleotides: 16. CDR3 in DNA: TGTGCCAGCATCTCTTCTAGCGGGGGGTCATACATAACCTACGAGCAGTACTTC. This translates into CASISSSGGSYITYEQYF.

This rearrangement joins TRBV19 to TRBJ2-3; tentative D call: TRBD2 (6 bases). Trimming took off 4 bases at V and 2 bases at J, with 16 bases between the two ends. Germline CDR1 reads LNHDA; CDR2 reads SQIVND (reference sequence). CDR3 length: 16 residues. The CDR3 loop is CASSTGLLRNTDTQYF. The CDR3 DNA follows: TGTGCCAGTAGTACGGGACTCTTGCGGAACACAGATACGCAGTATTTT.

The chain joins TRBV9 to TRBJ1-4; TRBD1 agrees at 9 bases. The CDR3 consists of 15 residues. The germline V gene has CDR1 SGDLS and CDR2 YYNGEE. Trimming at V came to 0 bases and at J to 5 bases, leaving 2 bases not matched to a gene. The CDR3 sequence is CASSVAGTGNEKLFF. The CDR3 DNA is TGTGCCAGCAGCGTAGCCGGGACAGGGAATGAAAAACTGTTTTTT.

The chain employs TRBV19 and TRBJ1-1; unclear D gene. The V gene's germline CDR1 is LNHDA and CDR2 SQIVND (reference sequence). This CDR3 region has 13 residues. Trimming removed 4 bases from V and 1 base from J, with 7 bases in between. The CDR3 reads CASSTTGNTEAFF. The CDR3 DNA reads TGTGCCAGTAGTACGACGGGGAACACTGAAGCTTTCTTT.

The chain is built from TRBV6-1 and TRBJ1-4, with unresolved D. V was clipped by 2 bases and J by 0 bases, with 7 bases between them. The length of the CDR3 is 15 residues. Looked up from germline, CDR1 is MNHNS and CDR2 is SASEGT. CDR3 protein: CASSERSATNEKLFF. Written as DNA, the CDR3 is TGTGCCAGCAGTGAACGGAGTGCAACTAATGAAAAACTGTTTTTT.

V is TRBV5-1 and J is TRBJ1-1; TRBD1 agrees at 8 bases. The germline V gene encodes CDR1 SGHRS and CDR2 YFSETQ. V shed 5 bases, J shed 1 base, and the junction held 4 bases outside the gene matches. The CDR3 consists of 14 residues. CDR3 bases: TGCGCCAGCAGGGCCACAGGGGGGAACACTGAAGCTTTCTTT. Encoded protein: CASRATGGNTEAFF.

The rearrangement links TRBV28 to TRBJ2-1; no reliable D call. The V gene lost 2 bases and the J gene lost 6 bases, with 2 bases spanning the gap. CDR1 and CDR2 from the germline V gene are MDHEN and SYDVKM. This CDR3 has 11 amino acids. In nucleotides, the CDR3 is TGTGCCAGCAGTTTACGCAATGAGCAGTTCTTC. As protein: CASSLRNEQFF.

The chain couples TRBV5-5 to TRBJ1-2; no firm D call. CDR1 SGHKS and CDR2 YYEKEE come from the germline V gene (reference sequence). V gave up 6 bases and J gave up 7 bases, with 22 bases separating them. This CDR3 is 15 amino acids long. The CDR3 is CASTPPASRTSGYTF. The DNA for the CDR3 is TGTGCCAGCACCCCACCGGCGAGCAGAACTTCTGGCTACACCTTC.

This clone was counted a single time. The chain is built from TRBV5-4 and TRBJ2-1, with 9 bases identical to TRBD2. Germline values: CDR1 SGHNT, CDR2 YYREEE (reference sequence). J was trimmed by 8 bases and V by 0 bases; bases with no gene match: 9. The CDR3 has 16 amino acids. The DNA of the CDR3 is TGTGCCAGCAGCTTGGCCGGCGCGGGGGGGCTCGATGAGCAGTTCTTC. Translating it yields CASSLAGAGGLDEQFF.

The gene calls are TRBV3-1 (or the pseudogene TRBV3-2) and TRBJ1-2; TRBD1 matches at 7 bases. The J segment lost 4 bases and the V segment lost 1 base, leaving 6 bases of the junction unmatched. The germline gives CDR1 LGHDT, CDR2 YNNKEL (reference sequence). The CDR3 runs to 15 residues. The CDR3 nucleotides read TGTGCCAGCAGCCAAGCCAGGGGGGCAGTCTATGGCTACACCTTC. This sequence encodes CASSQARGAVYGYTF.

This chain links TRBV4-1 with TRBJ2-7, with 7 bases aligning to TRBD1. CDR1 and CDR2 from the germline V gene are MGHRA and YSYEKL. V shed 3 bases, J shed 3 bases, and the junction held 14 bases outside the gene matches. The CDR3 covers 17 residues. The CDR3 here is CASSHGKSRDSIYEQYF. In DNA form, the CDR3 reads TGCGCCAGCAGCCACGGAAAAAGCCGGGACAGCATCTACGAGCAGTACTTC.

The chain combines TRBV4-1 with TRBJ2-1; 12 nucleotides line up with TRBD2. CDR3 size: 16 residues. Germline V gene sequence: CDR1 MGHRA, CDR2 YSYEKL. After removal of 4 bases from V and 7 bases from J, the junction contained 8 bases not matched to a gene. CDR3 residues: CASSPRTSGMENEQFF. CDR3 coding DNA: TGCGCCAGCAGCCCTAGGACTAGCGGGATGGAAAATGAGCAGTTCTTC.

The V call is TRBV7-6, the J call TRBJ2-3; D is tentatively TRBD1 or TRBD2 (5 bases each). V shed 2 bases and J shed 3 bases, with 12 bases lying between them. CDR3 length: 15 residues. Germline V lookup: CDR1 SGHVS, CDR2 FNYEAQ. The CDR3 reads CASSLSGPLTDTQYF. The CDR3 DNA reads as TGTGCCAGCAGCTTATCGGGACCCCTAACAGATACGCAGTATTTT.

CDR3 coding DNA: TGCGCCAGCAGCCAAGAGACAGTATCACCCCTCCACTTT. It specifies CASSQETVSPLHF. The rearrangement joins TRBV4-1 to TRBJ1-6; D may be TRBD1 (5 bases). Germline V CDR1 and CDR2: MGHRA, YSYEKL. V was pared by 0 bases and J by 10 bases, with 7 bases between. The CDR3 is made up of 13 amino acids.

This chain connects TRBV29-1 to TRBJ2-5; D is perhaps TRBD1 (5 bases). CDR3 length: 14 residues. Germline V CDR1 and CDR2: SQVTM, ANQGSEA. V gave up 4 bases and J gave up 5 bases, with 17 bases separating them. The CDR3: CSVAAGWGAETQYF. As DNA, the CDR3 is TGCAGCGTTGCGGCAGGGTGGGGTGCGGAGACCCAGTACTTC.

CDR3 in amino acids: CASPPVYNSPLHF. The CDR3 region has the DNA TGTGCCAGCCCCCCCGTCTATAATTCACCCCTCCACTTT. V and J are TRBV5-8 and TRBJ1-6; D remains unclear. This CDR3 comprises 13 residues. From germline, CDR1 is SGHTS and CDR2 YDEGEE. V lost 7 bases and J 3 bases, leaving 8 bases between the germline ends.